This T cell receptor (beta chain) was observed in a study of CD8+ T cells in alopecia areata. The study, taken as a whole, reports: While tofacitinib was given, many expanded lesional clones persisted in scalp and blood.

Treatment specified: oral pan-JAK inhibitor, 5-10 mg twice daily. Both peripheral blood and punch biopsies of lesional scalp skin were obtained from patients who had alopecia areata. A word on this clone: Its antigen is unidentified.

The CDR3 totals 15 residues. CDR1 is SGHVS and CDR2 is FNYEAQ in the germline V gene. Losses at the gene ends were 5 bases for V and 9 bases for J; bases not matched to a gene: 7. Sequencing templates came from extracted RNA that was reverse transcribed into cDNA. Assay used: immunoSEQ multiplex PCR; TCRdb lists only in-frame clones, some missing. The sample comprises 150,000 to 200,000 clones, just under 65% of which are singletons, and about 1.3% rests with the top ten. This receptor was obtained from a human donor with alopecia areata. J is TRBJ1-6 and V is TRBV7-6; 10 bases map to TRBD1. The sample in question was CD4+ T cells sorted from blood, obtained around week 49, from a patient treated with tofacitinib. In DNA form, the CDR3 reads TGTGCCAGCAGCCCCGAAGGGACAGGGGCTTCACCCCTCCACTTT. It specifies CASSPEGTGASPLHF.